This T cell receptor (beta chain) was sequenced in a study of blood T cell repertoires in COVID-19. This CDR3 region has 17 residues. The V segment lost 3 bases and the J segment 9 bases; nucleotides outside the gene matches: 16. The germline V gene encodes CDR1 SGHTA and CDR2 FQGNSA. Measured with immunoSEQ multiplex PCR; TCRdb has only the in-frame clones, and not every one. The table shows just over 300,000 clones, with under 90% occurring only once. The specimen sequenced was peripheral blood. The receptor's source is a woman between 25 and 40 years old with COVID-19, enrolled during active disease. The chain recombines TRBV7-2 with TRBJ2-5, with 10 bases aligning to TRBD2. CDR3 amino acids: CASSFRRLAGHTGAQYF. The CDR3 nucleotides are TGTGCCAGCAGCTTTAGGCGACTAGCGGGCCATACCGGGGCCCAGTACTTC.